The clone carrying this T cell receptor (beta chain) was counted a few times. This record comes from a study of blood T cell repertoires in COVID-19. Looking at the study overall: Whether acute or convalescent, the COVID-19 samples came from the United States, Italy and Spain. T cells, B-cell-depleted T cells, or PBMCs supplied cDNA or gDNA.

The CDR3 spans 16 residues. Trimming removed 2 bases at V and 2 bases at J, with 13 bases between. Germline V gene data show CDR1 as SEHNR and CDR2 as FQNEAQ (reference sequence). In the authors' workflow: Researchers report that nucleated cell counts were estimated from reference gene primer amplification. TCRdb's table, derived via immunoSEQ multiplex PCR, lists solely in-frame clones and lacks some. V and J calls and clone size are given by that table; D and trimming were obtained from the DNA. The data contain around 310,000 clones, 90% of them singletons. The J gene is TRBJ1-3, the V gene TRBV7-9, with D unclear. The sequencing input was peripheral blood. The receptor's source is a woman in her thirties or forties with COVID-19, enrolled during active disease. The DNA of the CDR3 is TGTGCCAGCAGCTTACGTTCAATGGAGGCTGGAAACACCATATATTTT. Translated, it gives CASSLRSMEAGNTIYF.